This TCR beta chain stems from a study of T cell clonality in common variable immunodeficiency. Study-level results: In common variable immunodeficiency, TCR beta chains reportedly carried fewer deletions and N-nucleotide insertions. Links between repertoire features and CVID complications were heterogeneity-limited.

Germline V CDR1 and CDR2: LNHDA, SQIVND (reference sequence). Between the trimmed V and J ends, which lost 9 bases and 0 bases, there was a span of 12 bases. This CDR3 is 15 amino acids long. The CVID group had fewer than 19 females and 25 to 35 males, mean age around 40. CVID subjects had received replacement immunoglobulin for at least one year. Sequenced by immunoSEQ multiplex PCR; TCRdb stores in-frame clones only, minus some. The sample shows tens of thousands of clones, none of them appearing just once. The sample holds a few counts of this clone. The target antigen is unknown. Read data end 3 residues before the CDR3 end; the end is taken from the germline J gene.

Material: peripheral blood mononuclear cells. The TCR was taken from a human donor with common variable immunodeficiency. The rearrangement uses TRBV19 and TRBJ2-6; D call uncertain. CDR3 protein: CASATVYSGANVLTF. The covered CDR3 bases are TGTGCCAGCGCAACTGTTTACTCTGGGGCCAACGTC.